This TCR beta chain was sequenced in a study of early T cells in non-severe SARS-CoV-2 infection. Study in general: Chains were unpaired, as sequencing was done on bulk RNA from unsorted whole blood. Whole-study findings and limits: Matching against VDJdb likely underestimated virus-specific expansions, favoring anti-spike CD8.

Each cDNA molecule carried a unique molecular identifier. TCRdb reprocessed the 5' RACE reads via MiXCR and lists one record per CDR3 protein. The data show approximately 50,000 distinct CDR3 sequences, with approximately 8.5% seen just once and more than 12% held by the top ten. This CDR3 has 17 residues. Trimming shortened V by 3 bases and J by 6 bases, and 20 bases separated the two germline ends. The germline V gene encodes CDR1 LGHNA and CDR2 YSLEER. This clonotype was seen ten or more times. The antigen remains undetermined. Source material: whole blood. This TCR came from an adult who was a healthcare worker with PCR-confirmed SARS-CoV-2 infection or an uninfected control (not recorded which). This chain connects TRBV4-3 to TRBJ2-2, with D perhaps matching TRBD2 (5 bases). The CDR3 loop is CASSQDATPAGSGELFF. The CDR3 nucleotides read TGCGCCAGCAGCCAGGATGCGACACCCGCGGGTTCCGGGGAGCTGTTTTTT.